A single T cell receptor (beta chain) is shown here with its context. In this sample, this clonotype turned up a few times. The antigen this receptor binds is unknown. The sample holds no much larger clone one base away, and base qualities are not on file. The data were obtained in a study of robustness of blood B and T cell sequencing (dated by TCRdb to 2016 to 2019). Regarding the research as a whole: The study was designed to determine how much peripheral blood is required to reliably characterize an individual's TCRbeta and IgG repertoires. In each of the approximately 10 independently drawn blood samples, TCRbeta and IgG repertoires were quantified. For technical replicates, two replicate TCRbeta cDNA libraries were prepared from one shared RNA pool that came from a single 10 ml draw. Overall study outcomes, separate from this receptor: The 1,000 most abundant TCRbeta clonotypes from the pooled draws were detected in every single 10 ml sample. The TCRbeta rarefaction curves did not fully level off, which suggests either under-sequencing or many low-abundance clonotypes. Because EDTA tubes had to be fractionated immediately, the use of EDTA tubes in multi-site collections was limited. Combining 3 or 4 tubes (roughly 28-45 ml blood) brought coverage of the top 10,000 TCRbeta clonotypes close to saturation. When technical replicate libraries were compared, about 95% of the top 10,000 TCRbeta clonotypes in one library also turned up in the other. No improvement in the overlap of rare TCRbeta clonotypes was observed when tubes were pooled, implying that much larger blood volumes would be needed for rare TCRbeta clonotypes to be captured. Evidence of cross-contamination, likely caused by batch processing, was seen in one pair of TCRbeta libraries, and the UMI-sequence pairs shared between the two libraries were removed.

TCRbeta repertoires were quantified from mRNA rather than genomic DNA, which captures expressed receptors. Without cell sorting, buffy coat leukocytes were collected into Trizol, and RNA was extracted using the Direct-zol RNA MiniPrep Plus kit. EDTA blood tubes were spun right away at 4 degrees C to separate plasma, buffy coat and red blood cells. The library was produced with PCR. Sequencing was carried out with an Illumina MiSeq. cDNA was made using SMARTScribe reverse transcriptase and a 5' template-switch oligo that added a universal priming site. Each cDNA molecule was tagged by a 12-nucleotide random unique molecular identifier (UMI) carried on the template-switch oligo. During reverse transcription, TCRbeta transcripts were targeted by chain-specific reverse primers. Uracil DNA glycosylase treatment was used to remove residual template-switch adapters, and a Qiagen MinElute kit was used to purify the cDNA. The first PCR ran for roughly 20 cycles with KAPA HiFi HotStart ReadyMix and step-out primers, divided among four 50 microliter reactions. First-round PCR products were gel-purified before further amplification. Illumina Nextera adapters were added in a second roughly 8-cycle PCR, after which libraries were purified and pooled. A 50-nucleotide 5' read captured the UMI barcode for each TCRbeta molecule. The authors' analysis ran thus. The MIGEC toolkit was used to group reads by UMI into consensus reads. Forward and reverse consensus reads were merged with PEAR to produce final reads. Identical UMI-sequence pairs found in more than one library were treated as cross-sample contamination and removed by a custom decontamination script. MIGMAP, a wrapper around IgBLAST, was used for V(D)J assignment and CDR3 extraction. TCR clonotypes were defined by identical V gene, J gene and CDR3 amino acid sequence, and CDR1 and CDR2 were left unsequenced. In TCRdb, the public reads were trimmed at Q25 with fastp and aligned with MiXCR, with productive beta chains retained. Rows with one shared CDR3 protein collapse into an entry with the most common genes and DNA. TCRdb, rather than the study authors, made the V and J calls. The sample contains over a thousand distinct CDR3 sequences, roughly two thirds of them found a single time. The top ten clonotypes cover around two fifths of the sample.

CDR1 and CDR2, looked up from the germline V gene, are SGHRS and YFSETQ. Ends trimmed: V by 0 bases, J by 4 bases; bases unmatched to a gene: 8. The CDR3 covers 16 residues, taking in both the cysteine and the phenylalanine. Only the CDR3 portion is preserved as DNA: 48 bases, with reading frame beginning at the first base. Sequenced input: peripheral blood. The sequence came from a human donor in good health. The sequence joins TRBV5-1 to TRBJ2-7; TRBD1 lines up with 9 middle nucleotides. The CDR3 corresponds to CASSLAPQGAVYEQYF. The nucleotide sequence is TGCGCCAGCAGCTTGGCACCACAGGGGGCGGTGTACGAGCAGTACTTC.